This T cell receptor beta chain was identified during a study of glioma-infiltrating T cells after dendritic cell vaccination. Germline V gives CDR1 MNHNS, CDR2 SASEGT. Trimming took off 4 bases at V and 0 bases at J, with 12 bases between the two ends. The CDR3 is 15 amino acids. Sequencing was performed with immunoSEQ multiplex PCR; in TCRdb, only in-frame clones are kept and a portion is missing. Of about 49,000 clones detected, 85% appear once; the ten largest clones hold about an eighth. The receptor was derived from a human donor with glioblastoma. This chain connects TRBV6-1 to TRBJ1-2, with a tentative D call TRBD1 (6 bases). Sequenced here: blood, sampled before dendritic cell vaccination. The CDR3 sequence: CASSGTTGSNYGYTF. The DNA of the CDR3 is TGTGCCAGCAGTGGGACGACAGGATCTAACTATGGCTACACCTTC.